The clone carrying this TCR beta chain was observed a handful of times. This specimen belongs to a study of identical twins. CDR1 and CDR2 from the germline V gene are SGHTA and FQGTGA. The trim removed 4 bases at V and 5 bases at J, leaving 3 bases unmatched. The CDR3 consists of 13 residues. TCRdb processed the 5' RACE reads anew with MiXCR; each CDR3 protein has one entry. In the table there are 200,000 to 250,000 distinct CDR3 sequences, roughly 7.5% of which are singletons. This same sample was also taken into another study, of yellow fever vaccine responses in identical twins.

This TCR was sampled from a woman between 18 and 29 years old in good health. The chain combines TRBV7-3 with TRBJ2-3; 7 nucleotides line up with TRBD1. The sample taken for sequencing was memory (CD45RO+) T cells sorted from blood. The CDR3 reads CASSSSGGDTQYF. The CDR3 nucleotides are TGTGCCAGCAGCTCATCAGGGGGAGATACGCAGTATTTT.